This section outlines one T cell receptor beta chain sequence together with its context. These data belong to a study of blood T cell repertoires in COVID-19. The table came from immunoSEQ multiplex PCR; TCRdb's copy has only in-frame clones and leaves some out. This sample has 330,000 or so clones, with about 88% found just once. Self-reported history from a screening survey and questionnaire set each donor's cohort. V was pared by 7 bases and J by 2 bases, with 9 bases between. CDR3 length: 12 residues. Germline CDR1 reads GTSNPN; CDR2 reads SVGIG (reference sequence). J is TRBJ1-5 and V is TRBV30, with a possible D match to TRBD1 (6 bases). Sequencing was done on a sample of PBMCs or T cells enriched from blood (not recorded which). This clonotype was sampled from a woman in her 30s who had been exposed to COVID-19. CDR3 nucleotides: TGTGCCTACAGGGTTGGCAATCAGCCCCAGCATTTT. Translated: CAYRVGNQPQHF.